This T cell receptor (beta chain) is from a study of cytomegalovirus exposure and HLA in healthy donors. The primer mix had 60 Vbeta and 13 Jbeta primers. Sequenced by immunoSEQ multiplex PCR; TCRdb stores in-frame clones only, minus some. Here the sample spans roughly 100,000 clones, 82% being singletons. Germline CDR1 reads SGHRS; CDR2 reads YFSETQ. The length of the CDR3 is 16 residues. The V segment lost 4 bases and the J segment 2 bases; nucleotides outside the gene matches: 6. This TCR was recovered from a middle-aged man in good health and CMV-seronegative. This rearrangement joins TRBV5-1 to TRBJ2-5; 12 nucleotides align to TRBD2. The sample was PBMCs. CDR3 region: CASSPGLAGYQETQYF. The CDR3, as DNA: TGCGCCAGCAGCCCGGGACTAGCGGGTTATCAAGAGACCCAGTACTTC.